These T cell receptor beta chains were read from a single sample in a study of blood T cell repertoires in COVID-19. Sequencing was performed with immunoSEQ multiplex PCR; in TCRdb, only in-frame clones are kept and a portion is missing. The sample has 110,000 to 150,000 clones, roughly 85% seen once. Sample: PBMCs or T cells enriched from blood (not recorded which). These receptors came from a man aged 45-65 years who had recovered from COVID-19. Each CDR3 is given with its conserved first and last residue. D genes are given only for firm matches. Part of the rows lack a size; the others show once, few, many or a class for expanded clones.

cdr3_nt: TGTGCCAGCAGTTACAGCGTTGGAACCTACGAGCAGTACTTC
cdr3_aa: CASSYSVGTYEQYF
j_call: TRBJ2-7
d_call: -
v_call: TRBV6-2/TRBV6-3
clone_size: -

cdr3_nt: TGTGCCAGCAATCGACGGGATAATTCACCCCTCCACTTT
cdr3_aa: CASNRRDNSPLHF
j_call: TRBJ1-6
d_call: -
v_call: TRBV2
clone_size: few

cdr3_nt: TGTGCCAGCAGTGAAGCGGGGGGATATGGAAACACCATATATTTT
cdr3_aa: CASSEAGGYGNTIYF
j_call: TRBJ1-3
d_call: -
v_call: TRBV2
clone_size: -

cdr3_nt: TGCGCCAGCAGCCCAGGGACAGCATCAGATACGCAGTATTTT
cdr3_aa: CASSPGTASDTQYF
j_call: TRBJ2-3
d_call: TRBD1
v_call: TRBV5-1
clone_size: once

cdr3_nt: TGCGCCAGCAGCTTGGGAGGAGAAACCGGGGAGCTGTTTTTT
cdr3_aa: CASSLGGETGELFF
j_call: TRBJ2-2
d_call: -
v_call: TRBV5-1
clone_size: -

cdr3_nt: TGTGCCAGCAGCCCACAAACGTCTACTGAAGCTTTCTTT
cdr3_aa: CASSPQTSTEAFF
j_call: TRBJ1-1
d_call: -
v_call: TRBV4-2
clone_size: few

cdr3_nt: TGTGCCAGCAGCCTAAGGAGAGGGAATCCCACTGAAGCTTTCTTT
cdr3_aa: CASSLRRGNPTEAFF
j_call: TRBJ1-1
d_call: -
v_call: TRBV7-9
clone_size: -

cdr3_nt: TGTGCCAGCAGTGGAATGACTAGCGGATACAATGAGCAGTTCTTC
cdr3_aa: CASSGMTSGYNEQFF
j_call: TRBJ2-1
d_call: TRBD2
v_call: TRBV25-1
clone_size: -

cdr3_nt: TGTGCCAGCAGCTTCGGGCTAGCGGGGAACAATGAGCAGTTCTTC
cdr3_aa: CASSFGLAGNNEQFF
j_call: TRBJ2-1
d_call: TRBD2
v_call: TRBV11-2
clone_size: -

cdr3_nt: TGTGCCAGCAGTTCGCCTAGGGACAGGGAAGGCTACACCTTC
cdr3_aa: CASSSPRDREGYTF
j_call: TRBJ1-2
d_call: TRBD1
v_call: TRBV28
clone_size: -

cdr3_nt: TGCGCCAGCAGCTATGCAAGCGAAACTAGAAACACCATATATTTT
cdr3_aa: CASSYASETRNTIYF
j_call: TRBJ1-3
d_call: -
v_call: TRBV5-1
clone_size: -

cdr3_nt: TGTGCCAGCTCCCTCAGCGGGCCCAACACTGAAGCTTTCTTT
cdr3_aa: CASSLSGPNTEAFF
j_call: TRBJ1-1
d_call: -
v_call: TRBV18
clone_size: -

cdr3_nt: TGTGCCAGCAGTTTATACGGTGAGACCCAGTACTTC
cdr3_aa: CASSLYGETQYF
j_call: TRBJ2-5
d_call: -
v_call: TRBV27
clone_size: -

cdr3_nt: TGTGCCAGCAGCCCCCTCGATGGCTACACCTTC
cdr3_aa: CASSPLDGYTF
j_call: TRBJ1-2
d_call: -
v_call: TRBV7-9
clone_size: -

cdr3_nt: TGCGCCAGCAGCCAGGGGACCTCTGGAAACACCATATATTTT
cdr3_aa: CASSQGTSGNTIYF
j_call: TRBJ1-3
d_call: -
v_call: TRBV5-1
clone_size: -

cdr3_nt: TGCAGCGTTGACTATGGCAGGGGAGTAACTGAAGCTTTCTTT
cdr3_aa: CSVDYGRGVTEAFF
j_call: TRBJ1-1
d_call: -
v_call: TRBV29-1
clone_size: few

cdr3_nt: TGTGCCAGCAGCCGATCCAGTAGGGGATATGGCTACACCTTC
cdr3_aa: CASSRSSRGYGYTF
j_call: TRBJ1-2
d_call: -
v_call: TRBV25-1
clone_size: -

cdr3_nt: TGTGCCAGCAGCGCCGGGACAGGGGTTAATGGCTACACCTTC
cdr3_aa: CASSAGTGVNGYTF
j_call: TRBJ1-2
d_call: TRBD1
v_call: TRBV6-5
clone_size: -

cdr3_nt: TGTGCCAGCAGTTTACCACGGAATGAGCAGTTCTTC
cdr3_aa: CASSLPRNEQFF
j_call: TRBJ2-1
d_call: -
v_call: TRBV28
clone_size: -

cdr3_nt: TGTGCCAGCAGCTTAGACAGGGGTGGCGAAAAACTGTTTTTT
cdr3_aa: CASSLDRGGEKLFF
j_call: TRBJ1-4
d_call: TRBD1
v_call: TRBV7-2
clone_size: -

cdr3_nt: TGCGCCAGCAGCCAAGGAGCGGGGGGGCTTACCGGGGAGCTGTTTTTT
cdr3_aa: CASSQGAGGLTGELFF
j_call: TRBJ2-2
d_call: TRBD2
v_call: TRBV4-3
clone_size: -

cdr3_nt: TGTGCCAGCAGCTCAGGGGACGGTTATAATTCACCCCTCCACTTT
cdr3_aa: CASSSGDGYNSPLHF
j_call: TRBJ1-6
d_call: -
v_call: TRBV9
clone_size: few

cdr3_nt: TGCGCCAGCAGCAAAGGACTAGCGGGCCAAGAGACCCAGTACTTC
cdr3_aa: CASSKGLAGQETQYF
j_call: TRBJ2-5
d_call: TRBD2
v_call: TRBV5-1
clone_size: -

cdr3_nt: TGTGCCAGCACCCCCGCTAGCGAAAACACCGGGGAGCTGTTTTTT
cdr3_aa: CASTPASENTGELFF
j_call: TRBJ2-2
d_call: -
v_call: TRBV28
clone_size: once

cdr3_nt: TGTGCCAGCAGTTTCAGAAAAGAGACCCAGTACTTC
cdr3_aa: CASSFRKETQYF
j_call: TRBJ2-5
d_call: -
v_call: TRBV12-3/TRBV12-4
clone_size: -

cdr3_nt: TGTGCCAGCAGCTTAAGGGGGACAGATAATTCACCCCTCCACTTT
cdr3_aa: CASSLRGTDNSPLHF
j_call: TRBJ1-6
d_call: TRBD1
v_call: TRBV7-3
clone_size: -

cdr3_nt: TGTGCCAGCAGTCCCGGGGCAGGGAGGGGGCAAGAGACCCAGTACTTC
cdr3_aa: CASSPGAGRGQETQYF
j_call: TRBJ2-5
d_call: -
v_call: TRBV27
clone_size: -

cdr3_nt: TGCGCCAGCAGCCGGACAGGGGGCGAGAACACTGAAGCTTTCTTT
cdr3_aa: CASSRTGGENTEAFF
j_call: TRBJ1-1
d_call: TRBD1
v_call: TRBV5-1
clone_size: -

cdr3_nt: TGCGCCAGCAGCTTGGTCGCGGGCACCGGGGAGCTGTTTTTT
cdr3_aa: CASSLVAGTGELFF
j_call: TRBJ2-2
d_call: -
v_call: TRBV5-1
clone_size: -

cdr3_nt: TGCGCCAGCAGCTTCGACAGTTACAATGAGCAGTTCTTC
cdr3_aa: CASSFDSYNEQFF
j_call: TRBJ2-1
d_call: -
v_call: TRBV5-1
clone_size: -

cdr3_nt: TGTGCCAGTACAGGGGGCTTTGGAAAAGATCAGCCCCAGCATTTT
cdr3_aa: CASTGGFGKDQPQHF
j_call: TRBJ1-5
d_call: TRBD1
v_call: TRBV6-6
clone_size: few

cdr3_nt: TGTGCCAGCAGCGCCGGACTAGCGGGAGGCAGGAATGAGCAGTTCTTC
cdr3_aa: CASSAGLAGGRNEQFF
j_call: TRBJ2-1
d_call: TRBD2
v_call: TRBV9
clone_size: once

cdr3_nt: TGTGCCAGCAGCTTCTACACCGGGGAGCTGTTTTTT
cdr3_aa: CASSFYTGELFF
j_call: TRBJ2-2
d_call: -
v_call: TRBV14
clone_size: few

cdr3_nt: TGTGCCAGCAGTTTGCGCAGCCCCCTGATCAGGGCTTTCTTT
cdr3_aa: CASSLRSPLIRAFF
j_call: TRBJ1-1
d_call: -
v_call: TRBV28
clone_size: -

cdr3_nt: TGCGCCAGCAGCTTGTCTAGCGGGAGTGAGGAGACCCAGTACTTC
cdr3_aa: CASSLSSGSEETQYF
j_call: TRBJ2-5
d_call: TRBD2
v_call: TRBV5-1
clone_size: -

cdr3_nt: TGTGCCAGCAGGGGAACAGGGGGTTCATTTGTCACAGATACGCAGTATTTT
cdr3_aa: CASRGTGGSFVTDTQYF
j_call: TRBJ2-3
d_call: TRBD1
v_call: TRBV27
clone_size: few

cdr3_nt: TGTGCCAGCAGCTTAGGACACCCCAGGGGAGATGGCTACACCTTC
cdr3_aa: CASSLGHPRGDGYTF
j_call: TRBJ1-2
d_call: -
v_call: TRBV7-2
clone_size: -

cdr3_nt: TGTGCCAGCAGCACCCCGAACGGCTACGAGCAGTACTTC
cdr3_aa: CASSTPNGYEQYF
j_call: TRBJ2-7
d_call: -
v_call: TRBV28
clone_size: -

cdr3_nt: TGTGCCAGCTCACCGACAGGGGGCGCGGAAGATACGCAGTATTTT
cdr3_aa: CASSPTGGAEDTQYF
j_call: TRBJ2-3
d_call: TRBD1
v_call: TRBV18
clone_size: -

cdr3_nt: TGTGCCAGCAGCTTACGGCAGGGGGCAAACGGGGAGCTGTTTTTT
cdr3_aa: CASSLRQGANGELFF
j_call: TRBJ2-2
d_call: TRBD1
v_call: TRBV7-2
clone_size: -